This T cell receptor gamma chain was identified during a study of Vδ1+ human thymocytes. Alphabeta T cells were depleted, then CD3+ Vdelta1+ Vdelta2- thymocytes were FACS-sorted. Between roughly 97% and 99.6% of sorted thymocytes were Vdelta1+. As for this clone: Its antigen is still unknown.

Trimming took 0 bases from V and 0 from J; bases not matched to a gene: 13. The CDR3 has 19 residues. Per germline, CDR1 VENAVY and CDR2 YDSYNSRV. The template was reverse-transcribed extracted RNA. CDR3 amplicons came from multiplex PCR with pooled V-gene forward and constant-region reverse primers. TCRdb re-processed the multiplex PCR reads using CATT. The table has several thousand gamma-chain clones, 50% to 65% seen once. Study-wide findings and caveats: TRD repertoires were essentially private, unlike widely shared TRG clonotypes. Thymic TRG and TRD repertoires appeared highly polyclonal, with Gaussian CDR3 length distributions. Bulk data may be misread because of unexpected Vdelta2 sequences.

The TCR sequence derives from a girl less than two years old who had congenital heart surgery. The sequenced sample was Vdelta1+ gamma-delta thymocytes from the thymus. Sample subset: FACS-sorted CD3+ TCRalphabeta- TCRVdelta1+ TCRVdelta2- thymocytes. This chain uses TRGV8 with TRGJP2. No J segment appears in TCRdb, so it was assigned here by matching the sequence to germline. The CDR3: CATWDRGPTPYSSDWIKTF. DNA for the CDR3: TGTGCCACCTGGGATAGGGGACCTACGCCTTATAGTAGTGATTGGATCAAGACGTTT.